The sequence of this T cell receptor (beta chain) was determined in a study of resident and recirculating memory T cells in vitiligo. This CDR3 region has 15 residues. CDR1 and CDR2 from the germline V gene are MNHNS and SASEGT. Trimming removed 2 bases from V and 5 bases from J; junction bases left unmatched: 8. As concerns this clone: Antigen: not known.

Study observations and caveats: Different lesions suggested infiltration by different T cell clones.

No patient showed confetti depigmentation, a clinical sign of active disease. Sequencing was performed with immunoSEQ multiplex PCR; in TCRdb, only in-frame clones are kept and a portion is missing. Of more than 65,000 clones listed, about nine tenths were seen once; the top ten hold around 4.6%. The clonotype originates from a male donor with vitiligo. V is TRBV6-1 and J is TRBJ2-5; 7 bases align to TRBD1. Sequencing was done on a sample of blood. DNA for the CDR3: TGTGCCAGCAGTGAAATGTGGACAGGCGTCGAGACCCAGTACTTC. This encodes CASSEMWTGVETQYF.